One sample yielded the 29 T cell receptor beta chains listed below, sequenced in a study of T cells in Graves' hyperthyroidism and ophthalmopathy (dated by TCRdb to the late 2010s). The protocol used for the library was multiplex PCR. Sequencer: Illumina HiSeq 2000. TCR beta CDR3 regions were amplified from RNA transcripts. The TCR CDR3 was subjected to a first round of RT-PCR using the HTBI primer set and the Qiagen OneStep RT-PCR kit. TCRdb passed the public sequencing reads through fastp at Q25 and MiXCR, retaining productive beta sequences. Each entry is one CDR3 protein sequence, shown with its most common DNA and genes. The sample data list 93,000 or so distinct CDR3 sequences, and 40% to 50% of these were observed just once. Roughly 25% of the sample lies in the top ten. The material sequenced was blood. The receptor set was obtained from a man in his forties with Graves' hyperthyroidism.

This clonotype was detected many times. The chain uses TRBV5-1 and TRBJ2-7; D is perhaps TRBD2 (6 bases). The CDR3 is 14 amino acids. Trimming cost V 6 bases and J 0 bases, with 13 bases left between them. Germline V gene sequence: CDR1 SGHRS, CDR2 YFSETQ. The CDR3 DNA follows: TGCGCCAGCAAGGTTGGCGGGAACTCCTACGAGCAGTACTTC. Protein sequence: CASKVGGNSYEQYF.

This chain joins TRBV7-2 and TRBJ2-5; 12 bases fit TRBD2. The DNA end is more similar to TRBJ2-7, so the J call may be wrong. The CDR3 contains 17 residues. CDR1 SGHTA and CDR2 FQGNSA come from the germline V gene. Here the CDR3 DNA reads TGTGCCAGCAGCTTCCAAGATCGACTAGCGGGAGACTACGAGCAGTACTTC. This sequence encodes CASSFQDRLAGDYEQYF.

The V and J genes are TRBV20-1 and TRBJ1-4; tentatively, D is TRBD1 (6 bases). The V gene lost 4 bases and the J gene lost 8 bases, with 14 bases spanning the gap. The length of the CDR3 is 13 residues. Germline lookup yields CDR1 DFQATT and CDR2 SNEGSKA (reference sequence). For the CDR3, the DNA is TGCAGTGCTAAGAGGGTGGGACAAGAAAAACTGTTTTTT. As protein: CSAKRVGQEKLFF.

This clonotype was counted ten times or more. The rearrangement uses TRBV6-2 or TRBV6-3 and TRBJ2-1; 10 nucleotides agree with TRBD2. In germline, CDR1 is MNHEY, CDR2 SVGEGT. This CDR3 contains 14 residues. Trimming cost V 0 bases and J 9 bases; bases outside gene matches: 2. The CDR3 is CASSYSAGGTEQFF. The CDR3 bases are TGTGCCAGCAGTTACTCAGCGGGAGGGACTGAGCAGTTCTTC.

This clonotype was counted ten times or more. This chain uses TRBV9 with TRBJ2-3, with a tentative D call TRBD2 (6 bases). The CDR3 is made up of 15 amino acids. V lost 0 bases, J lost 2 bases, and 10 bases lay in between. CDR1 and CDR2 (germline): SGDLS, YYNGEE. The CDR3 sequence: CASSVAGGNTDTQYF. CDR3 in DNA: TGTGCCAGCAGCGTAGCCGGGGGAAACACAGATACGCAGTATTTT.

This clonotype was detected ten times or more. J is TRBJ2-7 and V is TRBV20-1, with D possibly being TRBD2 (6 bases). V was shortened by 0 bases and J by 0 bases, with 12 bases between the two germline ends. There are 15 residues in the CDR3. Germline CDR1 reads DFQATT; CDR2 reads SNEGSKA (reference sequence). CDR3 nucleotide sequence: TGCAGTGCTAGAGATTGGGGGGTAAGCTCCTACGAGCAGTACTTC. Its translation: CSARDWGVSSYEQYF.

This clonotype was recorded at least ten times. V gene TRBV20-1 combines with J gene TRBJ1-1; 8 bases are shared with TRBD1. The CDR3 runs 16 residues. Germline CDR1 and CDR2: DFQATT and SNEGSKA (reference sequence). Trimming at V came to 2 bases and at J to 2 bases, leaving 10 bases not matched to a gene. CDR3 sequence reads: CSARPGGDRINTEAFF. The DNA for the CDR3 is TGCAGTGCTAGACCCGGGGGGGACAGGATAAACACTGAAGCTTTCTTT.

This clonotype was observed a handful of times. A much larger clone is a single base away; this may be a read error. The rearrangement uses TRBV7-3 and TRBJ2-1; tentatively, D is TRBD1 (6 bases). This CDR3 region has 15 residues. Germline V gene lookup returns CDR1 SGHTA and CDR2 FQGTGA. Here the CDR3 reads CASSPRLPRDNEQSF. The CDR3 DNA is TGCGCCAGCAGCCCCCGACTACCCCGGGACAATGAGCAGTCCTTC.

This clonotype was recorded at least ten times. The chain joins TRBV7-2 to TRBJ2-7, with a possible D match to TRBD1 (8 bases). The CDR3 sequence is 18 residues long. Germline CDR1 SGHTA, CDR2 FQGNSA. The V end was cut by 5 bases, the J end by 3 bases, with 26 bases between. Written as DNA, the CDR3 is TGTGCCAGCAGCCCGACATCCAGGGGGCGGCGGGAGAGCTACGAGCAGTACTTC. Translated: CASSPTSRGRRESYEQYF.

J is TRBJ1-2 and V is TRBV19; 8 bases are a match to TRBD1. This CDR3 is built from 14 residues. Germline assignment: CDR1 LNHDA and CDR2 SQIVND (reference sequence). J gave up 5 bases and V 11 bases, and 13 bases lay outside the gene matches. The CDR3: CAWTRQGTYYGYTF. The DNA of the CDR3 is TGTGCCTGGACTAGACAGGGGACATATTATGGCTACACCTTC.

This clonotype was seen many times. The chain couples TRBV27 to TRBJ1-1; 7 nucleotides agree with TRBD1. The CDR3 spans 13 residues. The germline V gene has CDR1 MNHEY and CDR2 SMNVEV (reference sequence). With V trimmed by 5 bases and J by 5 bases, 5 bases remained unmatched. The DNA for the CDR3 is TGTGCCAGCAGTGGCACCAGGGGGACTGAAGCTTTCTTT. As protein: CASSGTRGTEAFF.

This clonotype appeared many times. A read error may produce the germline difference seen at one junction end. In DNA form, the CDR3 reads TGTGCCACCAGTGCCGGGACAGGGCCCAATGAGCAGTTCTTC. It translates to CATSAGTGPNEQFF. This sequence joins TRBV10-3 and TRBJ2-1, with TRBD1 matching over 9 bases. This CDR3 contains 14 residues. Per the germline V gene, CDR1 is ENHRY and CDR2 is SYGVKD.

The CDR3, as DNA: TGTGCCAGCAGCTCGACTAGCGGGAGGGGCACAGATACGCAGTATTTT. As protein: CASSSTSGRGTDTQYF. The rearrangement uses TRBV7-2 and TRBJ2-3; 14 bases are a match to TRBD2. The CDR3 spans 16 residues. After removal of 4 bases from V and 1 base from J, the junction contained 1 base not matched to a gene. Germline V gene lookup returns CDR1 SGHTA and CDR2 FQGNSA. Full variable domain (rest looked up from reference TRBV7-2 and TRBJ2-3): GAGVSQSPSNKVTEKGKDVELRCDPISGHTALYWYRQSLGQGLEFLIYFQGNSAPDKSGLPSDRFSAERTGGSVSTLTIQRTQQEDSAVYLCASSSTSGRGTDTQYFGPGTRLTVL.

The DNA of the CDR3 is TGTGCCAGCAGCTTCGAGCGGACAGGTATCACCGGGGAGCTGTTTTTT. Protein: CASSFERTGITGELFF. This chain joins TRBV7-9 and TRBJ2-2; TRBD1 matches at 7 bases. This CDR3 comprises 16 residues. CDR1 SEHNR and CDR2 FQNEAQ come from the germline V gene (reference sequence). V gave up 3 bases and J gave up 4 bases; unmatched junction bases: 8. Using reference TRBV7-9 and TRBJ2-2 for the parts outside the CDR3, the full variable domain is DTGVSQNPRHKITKRGQNVTFRCDPISEHNRLYWYRQTLGQGPEFLTYFQNEAQLEKSRLLSDRFSAERPKGSFSTLEIQRTEQGDSAMYLCASSFERTGITGELFFGEGSRLTVL.

In the case of this clonotype: A much larger clonotype is one base distant, so this may be a read error. The CDR3 DNA reads as TGTGCCAGCAGTTACGCCAGCCCGACCTCCTACGAGCGGTACTTC. Translating gives CASSYASPTSYERYF. V gene TRBV6-2 or TRBV6-3 combines with J gene TRBJ2-7; D call uncertain. Germline loops: CDR1 MNHEY, CDR2 SVGEGT. The CDR3 consists of 15 residues.

This clonotype occurred many times. V and J are TRBV28 and TRBJ1-5; D remains ambiguous. Trimming left V 2 bases short and J 6 bases short, with 8 bases between. The CDR3 length is 13 residues. Germline V gene data show CDR1 as MDHEN and CDR2 as SYDVKM. The CDR3: CASSLAGIQPQHF. As DNA, the CDR3 is TGTGCCAGCAGTTTAGCAGGAATTCAGCCCCAGCATTTT.

Note on this clonotype: This may be a read error, as it is one base from a much larger clone. No conserved phenylalanine or tryptophan is present at the end of the CDR3, so a read error is the likely explanation. V is TRBV6-4 and J is TRBJ2-1, with 14 bases that match TRBD2. Germline V gene sequence: CDR1 MRHNA, CDR2 SNTAGT. The V segment lost 3 bases and the J segment 9 bases; nucleotides outside the gene matches: 7. The CDR3 is 16 residues long. CDR3 bases: TGTGCCAGCAGTGAGGACGCCGGGACTAGCGGGAGTGAGCAGTTCCTC. It translates to CASSEDAGTSGSEQFL.

This clonotype turned up a few times. This chain links TRBV6-2 or TRBV6-3 with TRBJ2-6, with D possibly TRBD2 on 6 matching bases. V lost 7 bases, J lost 0 bases, and 19 bases lay in between. This CDR3 spans 18 amino acids. CDR1 is MNHEY, CDR2 SVGEGT, per germline. The CDR3 sequence: CASTGRGTDLSGANVLTF. DNA for the CDR3: TGTGCCAGCACTGGCCGCGGGACGGACCTCTCTGGGGCCAACGTCCTGACTTTC.

This clonotype was seen ten or more times. V gene TRBV5-8 combines with J gene TRBJ2-3, with D possibly being TRBD2 (5 bases). Germline CDR1 SGHTS, CDR2 YDEGEE. Trimming took 1 base from V and 2 from J, leaving 11 bases between them. The CDR3 runs 15 residues. The CDR3 sequence is CASSLRDLPTDTQYF. The CDR3 coding sequence is TGTGCCAGCAGCTTGCGGGATCTCCCCACAGATACGCAGTATTTT.

For this clonotype: A much larger clone differs from this one at a single base, so this may be a read error. The rearrangement joins TRBV12-3 or TRBV12-4 to TRBJ2-1; D unresolved. V dropped 3 bases and J dropped 8 bases, with 17 bases sitting between them. The CDR3 extends over 15 amino acids. The CDR3 loop reads CASSFSQPQSDEQFF. In DNA form, the CDR3 reads TGTGCCAGCAGTTTCTCGCAACCCCAGTCGGATGAGCAGTTCTTC.

There are many counts of this clonotype. The rearrangement links TRBV10-1 to TRBJ1-1; D is ambiguous. CDR1 and CDR2 (germline): WNHNN, SYGVQD (reference sequence). V was cut by 1 base and J by 0 bases, with 6 bases left in between. The CDR3 spans 14 residues. The CDR3 DNA is TGCGCCAGCAGTGAGTACGGATTGAACACTGAAGCTTTCTTT. Its protein is CASSEYGLNTEAFF.

This clonotype was detected many times. This chain uses TRBV2 with TRBJ1-5, with D unresolved. Germline CDR1 and CDR2: SNHLY and FYNNEI. V lost 3 bases and J lost 0, with 9 bases in between. The CDR3 sequence is 15 residues long. CDR3 bases: TGTGCCAGCAGTGAGAGGTCCGGTAGCAATCAGCCCCAGCATTTT. Translation: CASSERSGSNQPQHF.

V and J are TRBV7-8 and TRBJ2-5, with 9 bases aligning to TRBD1. The V and J ends lost 5 bases and 0 bases, in that order; junction bases with no gene match: 7. CDR1 and CDR2 (germline): SGHVS, FQNEAQ. This CDR3 spans 16 amino acids. CDR3 in amino acids: CASSHLRQGDQETQYF. The CDR3 bases are TGTGCCAGCAGCCACCTCCGACAGGGGGACCAAGAGACCCAGTACTTC.

This clonotype was found many times. This chain uses TRBV15 with TRBJ2-5; D gene ambiguous. This CDR3 has 13 amino acids. With 0 bases removed from V and 5 bases from J, the gap between germline ends came to 7 bases. The germline V gene encodes CDR1 LNHNV and CDR2 YYDKDF (reference sequence). In DNA form, the CDR3 reads TGTGCCACCAGCAGAGAAGAAGGGGAGACCCAGTACTTC. Encoded protein: CATSREEGETQYF. Combining the CDR3 with reference TRBV15 and TRBJ2-5 gives the whole variable domain DAMVIQNPRYQVTQFGKPVTLSCSQTLNHNVMYWYQQKSSQAPKLLFHYYDKDFNNEADTPDNFQSRRPNTSFCFLDIRSPGLGDTAMYLCATSREEGETQYFGPGTRLLVL.

Concerning this clonotype itself: A much larger clonotype is one base distant, so this may be a read error. This rearrangement joins TRBV4-2 to TRBJ2-7, with 9 bases lining up with TRBD1. The CDR3 covers 15 residues. V dropped 6 bases and J dropped 2; count of bases not matched to a gene: 8. CDR1 is LGHNA, CDR2 YNFKEQ, per germline. Here the CDR3 reads CASRVGQGIAYEQYF. The CDR3 nucleotides are TGTGCCAGCAGGGTCGGACAGGGGATCGCCTACGAGCAGTACTTC.

This clonotype was seen ten or more times. The chain has TRBV5-1 and TRBJ2-1; TRBD2 might be the D (6 bases). CDR1 is SGHRS, CDR2 YFSETQ, per germline. This CDR3 has 14 residues. V lost 4 bases to trimming and J lost 3 bases, with 11 bases between them. The DNA for the CDR3 is TGCGCCAGCAGCCAGGAGGGCTACTACAATGAGCAGTTCTTC. Translation: CASSQEGYYNEQFF.

This clonotype came up many times. V and J are TRBV28 and TRBJ1-2, with unresolved D. V shed 3 bases and J shed 8 bases, with 10 bases lying between them. The CDR3 runs to 12 residues. The germline V gene encodes CDR1 MDHEN and CDR2 SYDVKM. The CDR3 bases are TGTGCCAGCAGTTTGGCCTACAGCGGCTACACCTTC. This translates into CASSLAYSGYTF.

This clonotype appeared many times. J is TRBJ1-5 and V is TRBV27, with TRBD1 as a possible D gene (5 bases). Trimming stripped 5 bases from V and 3 bases from J, with 8 bases between. Looked up from germline, CDR1 is MNHEY and CDR2 is SMNVEV (reference sequence). This CDR3 region has 13 residues. The chain's CDR3 is CASSMDTNQPQHF. CDR3 bases: TGTGCCAGCAGTATGGACACCAATCAGCCCCAGCATTTT.

This chain connects TRBV9 to TRBJ1-4; the match to TRBD1 covers 9 bases. The germline gives CDR1 SGDLS, CDR2 YYNGEE. The CDR3 is made up of 19 amino acids. Trimming took 4 bases from V and 5 from J; bases not matched to a gene: 18. The CDR3: CASSPMVGAPGQGNEKLFF. CDR3 DNA: TGTGCCAGCAGCCCCATGGTAGGGGCACCGGGACAGGGAAATGAAAAACTGTTTTTT.